This section outlines one T cell receptor (beta chain) sequence together with its context. Naive CD4+ cells were sorted as CD4+CD8-CD45RO-CD45RA+; naive CD8+ as CD8+CD4-CD45RA+CD27bright. The data belong to a study of healthy donors' naive CD4 and CD8 T cells. At the level of the study: Donors came from three age groups: 20-25, 40-50 and 60-70 years. TCR alpha primers covered all functional IMGT alpha gene variants.

Trimming cost V 5 bases and J 2 bases; bases outside gene matches: 16. CDR3 size: 20 residues. The V gene's germline CDR1 is MNHEY and CDR2 SVGEGT. A linear amplification protocol produced the TCR libraries from 500 ng of total RNA. TCRdb recomputed calls from the reads with MiXCR, one row per CDR3 protein. The sample shows about 180,000 distinct CDR3 sequences, around 74% of them seen only once. This chain connects TRBV6-2 or TRBV6-3 to TRBJ2-2; the match to TRBD1 covers 11 bases. The sequence derives from a pool of human donors in good health; the sample pools cells from several healthy donors. Sequenced input: naive CD4+ and CD8+ T cells sorted from blood, pooled from several donors. Here the CDR3 DNA reads TGTGCCAGCAGTCACCGGACAGGGGGCCCCAGACCCTCAAACACCGGGGAGCTGTTTTTT. It encodes CASSHRTGGPRPSNTGELFF.